The entry below describes one T cell receptor beta chain. Its antigen has not been determined. No base quality values were provided; no much bigger clone lies one nucleotide off. The data stem from a study of blood T cell repertoires in COVID-19 (dated by TCRdb to 2018 to 2020). Broadly, across the study: Samples covering the acute and convalescent phases of COVID-19 were provided by collaborators in the United States, Italy and Spain. The material from the prospective study consisted of cDNA or gDNA derived from T cells, B-cell-depleted T cells, or PBMCs. The dataset comprised deeply sampled blood TCRbeta repertoires from subjects exposed to, actively infected with, or recovered from COVID-19. The repertoires were released in a freely available public database intended as a resource for research on the immune response to SARS-CoV-2. Samples were obtained from the ongoing ImmuneRACE study (first 160 participants) and from over 1,000 subjects provided by 6 global collaborators. A de-identified subject ID, COVID-19 status, age in years and sex were almost always included in the sample metadata. Where available, HLA class I and class II types were taken from metadata supplied by the sample provider and were not determined by assay-based typing.

Findings and caveats that apply to the study as a whole: The quantity of clinical and demographic metadata differed by source and by participant and was supplied without curation.

The CDR3 contains 12 residues, cysteine and phenylalanine counted. Just the 36-base CDR3 DNA is kept, in frame starting at base 1. CDR1 and CDR2 were assigned from the germline V gene (reference sequence) as LGHDT and YNNKEL. V drops 6 bases and J drops 1 base, leaving 6 bases in between. In the prospective study, participants were about 18 to 100 years old, resided in about two dozen geographic areas of the United States, and were enrolled through a virtual design. Cohort assignment in the prospective study relied on participant-reported clinical history from a screening survey and a study questionnaire. Exposed participants had been in contact with someone with a PCR-confirmed or clinician-diagnosed COVID-19 case within 2 weeks of study entry. Each participant in the prospective study had whole blood, serum and a nasopharyngeal or oropharyngeal swab collected by mobile phlebotomists. Participants in the prospective study had the option to provide additional blood draws and questionnaires over a roughly two-month period. Prospective study blood samples were shipped either frozen or at room temperature before DNA extraction.

TCRbeta CDR3 regions were amplified from genomic DNA by means of the immunoSEQ Assay, a bias-controlled multiplex PCR. On the authors' methods: The number of nucleated cells in each sample was estimated by amplification of reference gene primers within the assay. To quantify the absolute abundance of each unique TCRbeta CDR3 rearrangement, sequence reads were collapsed and filtered. For each sample, productive Simpson clonality was calculated by taking the square root of Simpson's diversity index across productive rearrangements. Held by TCRdb, this immuneACCESS table contains in-frame sequences only and omits some clones. Under half of the omission traces to an unresolved V gene where checked; the cause of the rest is unknown. The V and J calls and the clone size are those of that table, but D and trimming were determined from the DNA. This sample is represented by about 370,000 clones; approximately 89% of them were singletons. Just over 0.85% of the sample lies in the top ten.

This receptor was identified in a woman between 40 and 50 years old who had been exposed to COVID-19. Sequencing used PBMCs or T cells enriched from blood (not recorded which). The chain is assembled from TRBV3-1 (or the pseudogene TRBV3-2) and TRBJ1-1, with the D gene too uncertain to name. The CDR3 amino acid sequence is: CASSHQNTEAFF. The DNA sequence reads TGTGCCAGCAGTCATCAGAACACTGAAGCTTTCTTT.